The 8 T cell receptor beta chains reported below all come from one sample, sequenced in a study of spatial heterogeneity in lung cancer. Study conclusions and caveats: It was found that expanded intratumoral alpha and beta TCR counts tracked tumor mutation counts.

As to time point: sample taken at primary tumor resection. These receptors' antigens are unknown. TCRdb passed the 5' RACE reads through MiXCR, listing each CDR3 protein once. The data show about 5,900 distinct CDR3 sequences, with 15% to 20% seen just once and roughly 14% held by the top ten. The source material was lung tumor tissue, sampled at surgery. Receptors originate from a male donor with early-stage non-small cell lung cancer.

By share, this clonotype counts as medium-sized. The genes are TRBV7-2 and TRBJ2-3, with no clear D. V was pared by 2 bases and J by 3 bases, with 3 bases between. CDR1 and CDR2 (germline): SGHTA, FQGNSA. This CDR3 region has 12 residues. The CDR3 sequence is CASSLFTDTQYF. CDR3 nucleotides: TGTGCCAGCAGCTTATTTACAGATACGCAGTATTTT. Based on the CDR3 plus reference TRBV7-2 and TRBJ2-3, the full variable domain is GAGVSQSPSNKVTEKGKDVELRCDPISGHTALYWYRQSLGQGLEFLIYFQGNSAPDKSGLPSDRFSAERTGGSVSTLTIQRTQQEDSAVYLCASSLFTDTQYFGPGTRLTVL.

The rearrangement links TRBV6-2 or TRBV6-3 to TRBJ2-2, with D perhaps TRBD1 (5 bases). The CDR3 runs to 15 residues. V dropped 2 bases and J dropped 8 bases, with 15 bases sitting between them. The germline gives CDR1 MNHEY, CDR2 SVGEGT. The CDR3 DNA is TGTGCCAGCAGTTACCGTTCAGGGTTCGCGGGGGAGCTGTTTTTT. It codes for CASSYRSGFAGELFF.

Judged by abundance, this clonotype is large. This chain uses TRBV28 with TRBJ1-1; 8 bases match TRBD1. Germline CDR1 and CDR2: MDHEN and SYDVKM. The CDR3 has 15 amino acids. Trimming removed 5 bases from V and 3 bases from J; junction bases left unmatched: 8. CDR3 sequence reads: CASSRFRGLYTEAFF. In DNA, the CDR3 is TGTGCCAGCAGTAGATTCAGGGGGCTCTACACTGAAGCTTTCTTT. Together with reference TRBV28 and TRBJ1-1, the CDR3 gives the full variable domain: DVKVTQSSRYLVKRTGEKVFLECVQDMDHENMFWYRQDPGLGLRLIYFSYDVKMKEKGDIPEGYSVSREKKERFSLILESASTNQTSMYLCASSRFRGLYTEAFFGQGTRLTVV.

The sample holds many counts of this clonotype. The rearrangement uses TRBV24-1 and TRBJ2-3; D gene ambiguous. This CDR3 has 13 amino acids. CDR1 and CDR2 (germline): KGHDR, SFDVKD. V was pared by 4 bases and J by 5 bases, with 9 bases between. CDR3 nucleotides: TGTGCCACCAGTGACTCCGACCGAGATACGCAGTATTTT. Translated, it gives CATSDSDRDTQYF.

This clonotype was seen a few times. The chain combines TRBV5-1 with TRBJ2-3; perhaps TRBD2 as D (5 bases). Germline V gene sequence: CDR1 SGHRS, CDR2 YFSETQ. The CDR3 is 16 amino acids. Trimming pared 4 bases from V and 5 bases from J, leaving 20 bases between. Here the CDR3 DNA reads TGCGCCAGCAGCCCGGCGAGAGGTGACCGGGGAGATACGCAGTATTTT. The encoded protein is CASSPARGDRGDTQYF.

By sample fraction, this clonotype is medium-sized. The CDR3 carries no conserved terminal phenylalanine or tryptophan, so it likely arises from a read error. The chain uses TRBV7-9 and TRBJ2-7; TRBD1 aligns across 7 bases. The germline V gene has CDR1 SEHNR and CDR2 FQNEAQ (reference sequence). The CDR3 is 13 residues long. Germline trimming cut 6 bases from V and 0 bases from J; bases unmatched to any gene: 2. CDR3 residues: CASRRDSSYEQYL. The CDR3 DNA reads TGTGCCAGCAGACGGGACAGCTCCTACGAGCAGTACCTC.

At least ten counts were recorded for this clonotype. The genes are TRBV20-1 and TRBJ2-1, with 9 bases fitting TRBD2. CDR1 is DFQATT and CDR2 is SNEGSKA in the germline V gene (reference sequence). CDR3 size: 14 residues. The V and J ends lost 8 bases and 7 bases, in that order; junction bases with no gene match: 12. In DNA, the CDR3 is TGCAGTCCCACTGGGGCGGGAGGGCCAAATGAGCAGTTCTTC. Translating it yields CSPTGAGGPNEQFF.

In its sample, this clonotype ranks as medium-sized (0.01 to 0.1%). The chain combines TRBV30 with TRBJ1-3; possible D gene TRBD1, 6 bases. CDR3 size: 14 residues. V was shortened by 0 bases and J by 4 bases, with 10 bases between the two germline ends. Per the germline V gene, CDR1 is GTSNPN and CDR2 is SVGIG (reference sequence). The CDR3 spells CAWSVSGDGNTIYF. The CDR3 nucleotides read TGTGCCTGGAGTGTATCAGGGGACGGAAACACCATATATTTT.